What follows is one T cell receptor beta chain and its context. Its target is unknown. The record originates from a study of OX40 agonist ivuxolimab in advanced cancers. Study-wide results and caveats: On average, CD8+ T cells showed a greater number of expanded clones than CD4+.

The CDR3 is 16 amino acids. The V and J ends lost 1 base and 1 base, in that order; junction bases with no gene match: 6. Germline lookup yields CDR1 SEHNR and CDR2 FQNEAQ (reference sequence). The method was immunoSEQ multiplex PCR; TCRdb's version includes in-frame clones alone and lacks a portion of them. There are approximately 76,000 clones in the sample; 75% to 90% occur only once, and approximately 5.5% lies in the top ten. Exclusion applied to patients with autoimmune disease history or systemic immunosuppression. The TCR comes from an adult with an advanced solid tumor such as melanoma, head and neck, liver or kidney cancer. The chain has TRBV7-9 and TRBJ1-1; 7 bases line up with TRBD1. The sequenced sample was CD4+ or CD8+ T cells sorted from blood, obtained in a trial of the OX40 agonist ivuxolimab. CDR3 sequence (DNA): TGTGCCAGCAGCTTAGGGACCGGGACAGAGAACACTGAAGCTTTCTTT. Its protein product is CASSLGTGTENTEAFF. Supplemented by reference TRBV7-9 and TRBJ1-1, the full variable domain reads DTGVSQNPRHKITKRGQNVTFRCDPISEHNRLYWYRQTLGQGPEFLTYFQNEAQLEKSRLLSDRFSAERPKGSFSTLEIQRTEQGDSAMYLCASSLGTGTENTEAFFGQGTRLTVV.